This TCR beta chain was identified during a study of blood T cell repertoires in COVID-19. Looking at the study overall: In each case, the material was cDNA or gDNA derived from T cells, B-cell-depleted T cells, or PBMCs.

TCRdb's table, derived via immunoSEQ multiplex PCR, lists solely in-frame clones and lacks some. Of under 550,000 clones in the sample, 80% to 90% were seen once. Sequenced material: peripheral blood. This sequence originates from a man aged 18 to 29 with COVID-19, enrolled during active disease.

The CDR3 DNA follows: TGTGCCATCTCGGGGACAGGCTCCTACGAGCAGTACTTC. Its protein product is CAISGTGSYEQYF. V gene TRBV10-3 combines with J gene TRBJ2-7; the match to TRBD1 covers 8 bases. The CDR3 is made up of 13 amino acids. CDR1 is ENHRY and CDR2 is SYGVKD in the germline V gene. With 8 bases clipped from V and 0 bases from J, the junction kept 3 bases outside the gene matches.